These 22 T cell receptor beta chains were sequenced from one sample in a study of OX40 agonist ivuxolimab in advanced cancers. Sequencing used immunoSEQ multiplex PCR; TCRdb keeps in-frame clones, though not all of them. The data show tens of thousands of clones, less than 90% seen once. The sequences come from CD4+ or CD8+ T cells sorted from blood, collected in a trial of the OX40 agonist ivuxolimab. All receptors come from an adult with an advanced solid tumor such as melanoma, head and neck, liver or kidney cancer.

The chain links TRBV18 to TRBJ1-1, with D uncertain. With 6 bases removed from V and 5 bases from J, the gap between germline ends came to 10 bases. The CDR3 sequence is 12 residues long. Per the germline V gene, CDR1 is KGHSH and CDR2 is LQKENI. The CDR3 is CASSIRGTEAFF. Here the CDR3 DNA reads TGTGCCAGCTCCATCCGGGGTACTGAAGCTTTCTTT. Full variable domain (rest looked up from reference TRBV18 and TRBJ1-1): NAGVMQNPRHLVRRRGQEARLRCSPMKGHSHVYWYRQLPEEGLKFMVYLQKENIIDESGMPKERFSAEFPKEGPSILRIQQVVRGDSAAYFCASSIRGTEAFFGQGTRLTVV.

With regard to this clone: In the same sample, other DNA sequences code for this CDR3. The chain recombines TRBV27 with TRBJ2-5; D is uncertain. Germline CDR1 and CDR2: MNHEY and SMNVEV (reference sequence). The CDR3 contains 12 residues. V was cut by 2 bases and J by 2 bases, with 3 bases left in between. CDR3 coding DNA: TGTGCCAGCAGTTTAGATCAAGAGACCCAGTACTTC. It yields the protein CASSLDQETQYF.

About this clone: The sample carries other DNA sequences with the same CDR3. This chain uses TRBV29-1 with TRBJ2-2; D is tentatively TRBD1 or TRBD2 (7 bases each). Germline V lookup: CDR1 SQVTM, CDR2 ANQGSEA. This CDR3 has 15 amino acids. The V gene lost 6 bases and the J gene lost 0 bases, with 14 bases spanning the gap. The CDR3 reads CSVGAGTANTGELFF. As DNA, the CDR3 is TGCAGCGTGGGAGCGGGGACAGCGAACACCGGGGAGCTGTTTTTT.

This clone was seen more than once but under ten times. This chain uses TRBV10-1 with TRBJ1-6, with TRBD1 as a possible D gene (5 bases). Per germline, CDR1 WNHNN and CDR2 SYGVQD (reference sequence). The CDR3 totals 13 residues. Trimming left V 11 bases short and J 7 bases short, with 15 bases between. CDR3 coding DNA: TGCGCCGTTACTGGGACGGAAAATTCACCCCTCCACTTT. It encodes CAVTGTENSPLHF.

The sample holds a few counts of this clone. The chain recombines TRBV6-1 with TRBJ1-2; perhaps TRBD1 as D (5 bases). CDR1 is MNHNS and CDR2 is SASEGT in the germline V gene. Trimming pared 1 base from V and 0 bases from J, leaving 9 bases between. The CDR3 is made up of 15 amino acids. CDR3 protein: CASSEGGATNYGYTF. CDR3 DNA: TGTGCCAGCAGTGAAGGCGGGGCTACTAACTATGGCTACACCTTC.

The gene calls are TRBV7-3 and TRBJ1-1; no firm D call. V lost 1 base, J lost 6 bases, and 15 bases lay in between. The CDR3 extends over 15 amino acids. Germline V gene lookup returns CDR1 SGHTA and CDR2 FQGTGA. CDR3 sequence reads: CASSLIAGSGAEAFF. The CDR3 coding sequence is TGTGCCAGCAGCTTAATCGCGGGATCGGGCGCTGAAGCTTTCTTT.

The chain uses TRBV7-2 and TRBJ2-7; D gene unclear. V was pared by 1 base and J by 0 bases, with 13 bases between. This CDR3 has 16 residues. Germline CDR1 and CDR2: SGHTA and FQGNSA. The CDR3 protein is CASSLGSTLASYEQYF. In nucleotides, the CDR3 is TGTGCCAGCAGCTTAGGCTCCACCTTAGCCTCCTACGAGCAGTACTTC.

This chain connects TRBV5-4 to TRBJ2-1; 10 bases line up with TRBD2. The ends lost 3 bases at V and 0 bases at J; junction bases unmatched: 9. Germline CDR1 reads SGHNT; CDR2 reads YYREEE (reference sequence). There are 18 residues in the CDR3. CDR3 in DNA: TGTGCCAGCAGCTCAAGGACTAGCGGAGGGAGCTCCTACAATGAGCAGTTCTTC. As protein: CASSSRTSGGSSYNEQFF.

This sequence joins TRBV9 and TRBJ1-2, with 10 nucleotides matching TRBD1. The V gene's germline CDR1 is SGDLS and CDR2 YYNGEE. This CDR3 is built from 14 residues. V shed 0 bases, J shed 6 bases, and the junction held 2 bases outside the gene matches. This chain's CDR3 is CASSVETGGNGYTF. For the CDR3, the DNA is TGTGCCAGCAGCGTAGAGACAGGGGGCAATGGCTACACCTTC.

This chain connects TRBV7-2 to TRBJ2-6, with TRBD1 identical over 8 bases. Germline CDR1 is SGHTA and CDR2 is FQGNSA. The V and J ends lost 5 bases and 0 bases, in that order; junction bases with no gene match: 3. The CDR3 is made up of 16 amino acids. CDR3 residues: CASSIQGGSGANVLTF. The CDR3, as DNA: TGTGCCAGCAGCATACAGGGGGGCTCTGGGGCCAACGTCCTGACTTTC.

On this clone itself: The germline gene is not matched at one end of the junction; a read error may be the cause. V gene TRBV6-6 combines with J gene TRBJ2-3; D perhaps matches TRBD2 (6 bases). Germline V lookup: CDR1 MNHNY, CDR2 SVGAGI (reference sequence). This CDR3 spans 14 amino acids. CDR3 loop: CASRPLLPRAREDF. CDR3 coding DNA: TGTGCCAGCAGGCCACTATTACCTCGGGCTAGGGAGGATTTT.

This clone showed up just a few times. CDR3 DNA sequence: TGTGCCAGCAGTTACGTACAGACTAGCTCCTACGAGCAGTACTTC. It translates to CASSYVQTSSYEQYF. The chain carries TRBV6-5 and TRBJ2-7, with D possibly being TRBD2 (6 bases). The CDR3 extends over 15 amino acids. Per the germline V gene, CDR1 is MNHEY and CDR2 is SVGAGI. Trimming removed 2 bases from V and 0 bases from J, with 11 bases in between.

The V and J genes are TRBV5-5 and TRBJ2-5; 9 nucleotides match TRBD1. J was trimmed by 1 base and V by 4 bases; bases with no gene match: 8. The CDR3 loop spans 16 amino acids. Germline loops: CDR1 SGHKS, CDR2 YYEKEE (reference sequence). CDR3 in amino acids: CASSPWTGEFQETQYF. DNA for the CDR3: TGTGCCAGCAGCCCGTGGACAGGGGAGTTCCAAGAGACCCAGTACTTC.

The chain links TRBV7-2 to TRBJ1-1; TRBD1 might be the D (6 bases). The CDR3 covers 14 residues. Trimming stripped 6 bases from V and 8 bases from J, with 19 bases between. The germline V gene has CDR1 SGHTA and CDR2 FQGNSA. The CDR3 nucleotides are TGTGCCAGCAGGCCCCCCCCCGGGACATCGGAAGCTTTCTTT. It yields the protein CASRPPPGTSEAFF. Based on the CDR3 plus reference TRBV7-2 and TRBJ1-1, the full variable domain is GAGVSQSPSNKVTEKGKDVELRCDPISGHTALYWYRQSLGQGLEFLIYFQGNSAPDKSGLPSDRFSAERTGGSVSTLTIQRTQQEDSAVYLCASRPPPGTSEAFFGQGTRLTVV.

As for this clone: Other nucleotide sequences from this sample produce the same CDR3. The chain combines TRBV7-9 with TRBJ1-5, with D possibly being TRBD1 (5 bases). CDR3 size: 14 residues. Deletions cut 1 base from V and 7 bases from J, with 11 bases between. Germline assignment: CDR1 SEHNR and CDR2 FQNEAQ (reference sequence). The CDR3, as DNA: TGTGCCAGCAGCTTAGGTGGGGGGGGACAGCCCCAGCATTTT. Protein: CASSLGGGGQPQHF. The full variable domain, its missing parts supplied by reference TRBV7-9 and TRBJ1-5, is DTGVSQNPRHKITKRGQNVTFRCDPISEHNRLYWYRQTLGQGPEFLTYFQNEAQLEKSRLLSDRFSAERPKGSFSTLEIQRTEQGDSAMYLCASSLGGGGQPQHFGDGTRLSIL.

This clone was counted a single time. V is TRBV2 and J is TRBJ1-2; perhaps TRBD1 as D (6 bases). Per germline, CDR1 SNHLY and CDR2 FYNNEI. The CDR3 is 15 amino acids. The V and J ends lost 6 bases and 6 bases respectively, with 20 bases between them. The chain's CDR3 is CASRGAPRAWNGYTF. The DNA for the CDR3 is TGTGCCAGCAGGGGGGCCCCTAGGGCTTGGAATGGCTACACCTTC. The full variable domain, in which reference TRBV2 and TRBJ1-2 provide the parts outside the CDR3, is EPEVTQTPSHQVTQMGQEVILRCVPISNHLYFYWYRQILGQKVEFLVSFYNNEISEKSEIFDDQFSVERPDGSNFTLKIRSTKLEDSAMYFCASRGAPRAWNGYTFGSGTRLTVV.

The chain carries TRBV7-2 and TRBJ1-2; 10 bases match TRBD1. CDR1 is SGHTA, CDR2 FQGNSA, per germline. This CDR3 spans 18 amino acids. With 1 base clipped from V and 0 bases from J, the junction kept 8 bases outside the gene matches. The CDR3 is CASSLVSGTGVSNYGYTF. The DNA of the CDR3 is TGTGCCAGCAGCTTAGTGTCCGGGACAGGGGTTTCTAACTATGGCTACACCTTC.

V gene TRBV5-1 combines with J gene TRBJ1-3, with D possibly matching TRBD1 (6 bases). CDR3 length: 15 residues. The ends were cut back, 4 bases at V and 2 bases at J, with 13 bases in the middle. Germline assignment: CDR1 SGHRS and CDR2 YFSETQ. The CDR3: CASSPGEVTGNTIYF. CDR3 bases: TGCGCCAGCAGCCCAGGGGAAGTAACTGGAAACACCATATATTTT.

This clone is a singleton in its sample. This sequence joins TRBV7-9 and TRBJ2-1; D possibly uses TRBD1 or TRBD2 (5 bases each). V shed 5 bases and J shed 12 bases, with 14 bases lying between them. The CDR3 contains 12 residues. The germline V gene encodes CDR1 SEHNR and CDR2 FQNEAQ (reference sequence). The CDR3 region is CASSPPGDRQFF. CDR3 DNA: TGTGCCAGCAGCCCCCCCGGGGACCGGCAGTTCTTC.

The chain links TRBV19 to TRBJ2-6, with 9 bases lining up with TRBD1. Trimming at V came to 6 bases and at J to 2 bases, leaving 11 bases not matched to a gene. Germline V gene lookup returns CDR1 LNHDA and CDR2 SQIVND (reference sequence). The CDR3 is 18 residues long. The CDR3 loop reads CASSPTGQGTPGANVLTF. In nucleotides, the CDR3 is TGTGCCAGTAGCCCGACGGGACAGGGCACCCCTGGGGCCAACGTCCTGACTTTC.

The gene calls are TRBV2 and TRBJ2-5, with a possible D match to TRBD2 (6 bases). Germline loops: CDR1 SNHLY, CDR2 FYNNEI. The CDR3 is 14 residues long. With 7 bases removed from V and 5 bases from J, the gap between germline ends came to 17 bases. This CDR3 is CASTVAGGRETQYF. CDR3 nucleotides: TGTGCCAGCACCGTGGCAGGAGGGAGGGAGACCCAGTACTTC.

This chain joins TRBV2 and TRBJ1-5, with D tentatively TRBD1 (6 bases). The CDR3 runs 15 residues. From germline, CDR1 is SNHLY and CDR2 FYNNEI. V lost 2 bases to trimming and J lost 9 bases, with 17 bases between them. The CDR3 region has the DNA TGTGCCAGCAGTGAATCAGGGGCCCGAGGTGGGCCCCAGCATTTT. Translation: CASSESGARGGPQHF.